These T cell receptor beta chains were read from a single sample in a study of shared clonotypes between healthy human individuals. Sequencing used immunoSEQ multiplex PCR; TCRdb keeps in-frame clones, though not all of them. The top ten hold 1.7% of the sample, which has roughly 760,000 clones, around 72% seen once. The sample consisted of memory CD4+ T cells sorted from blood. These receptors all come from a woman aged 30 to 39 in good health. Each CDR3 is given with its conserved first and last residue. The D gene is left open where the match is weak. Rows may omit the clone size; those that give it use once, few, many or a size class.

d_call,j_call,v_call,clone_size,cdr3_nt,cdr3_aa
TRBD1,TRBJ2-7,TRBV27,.,TGTGCCAGCAGTCCTCGACAGGGTTACGAGCAGTACTTC,CASSPRQGYEQYF
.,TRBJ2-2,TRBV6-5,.,TGTGCCAGCAGTTACGGGGGGTACGGCACCGGGGAGCTGTTTTTT,CASSYGGYGTGELFF
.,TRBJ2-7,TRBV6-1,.,TGTGCCAGCAGTCTGTGGGCGGGCGCTACCTACGAGCAGTACTTC,CASSLWAGATYEQYF
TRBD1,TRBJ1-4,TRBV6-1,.,TGTGCCAGCAGTGAGCAGGGGGCGGCAGCTAATGAAAAACTGTTTTTT,CASSEQGAAANEKLFF
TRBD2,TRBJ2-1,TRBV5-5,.,TGTGCCAGCAGCTCCAGGCGGGAGGGGAATGAGCAGTTCTTC,CASSSRREGNEQFF
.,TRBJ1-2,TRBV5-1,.,TGCGCCAGCAGCATAGGACAGCCTCCCCCTTATGGCTACACCTTC,CASSIGQPPPYGYTF
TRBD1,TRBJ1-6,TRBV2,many,TGTGCCAGCAGCGCGGACAGGGAATCACCCCTCCACTTT,CASSADRESPLHF
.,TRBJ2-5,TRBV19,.,TGTGCCAGTAGTATAGATCTTGGGGTTGCAAAGACCCAGTACTTC,CASSIDLGVAKTQYF
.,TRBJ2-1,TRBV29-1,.,TGCAGCGTTGAAGGGAGGGGGCAGGCCTTCTCCTACAATGAGCAGTTCTTC,CSVEGRGQAFSYNEQFF
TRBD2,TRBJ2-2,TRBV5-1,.,TGCGCCAGCAGCAAGGGACTAGCGGGAGCGGCCGGGGAGCTGTTTTTT,CASSKGLAGAAGELFF
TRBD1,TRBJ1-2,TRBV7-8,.,TGTGCCAGCAGCTTAGATGGCAGGGGGAACTATGGCTACACCTTC,CASSLDGRGNYGYTF
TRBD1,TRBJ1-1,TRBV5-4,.,TGTGCCAGCAGCTTGGGAGGACAGGATGAAGCTTTCTTT,CASSLGGQDEAFF
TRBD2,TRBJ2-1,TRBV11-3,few,TGTGCCAGCAGGGATCTGAGGACTAGCGGGAACAATGAGCAGTTCTTC,CASRDLRTSGNNEQFF
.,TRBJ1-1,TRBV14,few,TGTGCCAGCAGCCAATCATGGAACACTGAAGCTTTCTTT,CASSQSWNTEAFF
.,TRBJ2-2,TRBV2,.,TGTGCCAGCACCGGGACTGATCACACCGGGGAGCTGTTTTTT,CASTGTDHTGELFF
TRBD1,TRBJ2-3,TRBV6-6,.,TGTGCCAGCAAGCCGGGACAGTCCGCAGATACGCAGTATTTT,CASKPGQSADTQYF
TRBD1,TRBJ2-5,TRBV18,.,TGTGCCAGCTCACCTCTCGGACAGGATCAAGAGACCCAGTACTTC,CASSPLGQDQETQYF
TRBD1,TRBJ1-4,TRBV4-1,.,TGCGCCAGCAGCCATGGAGATTGGGACAGGAATGAAAAACTGTTTTTT,CASSHGDWDRNEKLFF
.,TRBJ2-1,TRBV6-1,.,TGTGCCACCACCCCCGGGGATGAGCAGTTCTTC,CATTPGDEQFF